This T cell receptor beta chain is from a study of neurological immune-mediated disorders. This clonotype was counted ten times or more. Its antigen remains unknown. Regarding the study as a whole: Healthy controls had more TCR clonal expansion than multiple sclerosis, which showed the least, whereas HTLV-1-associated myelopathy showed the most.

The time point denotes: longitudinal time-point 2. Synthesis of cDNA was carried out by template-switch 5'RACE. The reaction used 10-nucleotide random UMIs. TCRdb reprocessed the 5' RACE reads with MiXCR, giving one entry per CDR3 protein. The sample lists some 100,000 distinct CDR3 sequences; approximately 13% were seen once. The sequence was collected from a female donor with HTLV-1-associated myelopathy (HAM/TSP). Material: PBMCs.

The CDR3 DNA reads TGCAGTGCTAGTTCGGGCAGGGGGTACGAGCAGTACTTC. This codes for CSASSGRGYEQYF. The chain employs TRBV20-1 and TRBJ2-7, with 7 nucleotides matching TRBD1. Germline values: CDR1 DFQATT, CDR2 SNEGSKA (reference sequence). The CDR3 totals 13 residues. The ends lost 3 bases at V and 4 bases at J; junction bases unmatched: 6.